A selection of T cell receptor beta chains follows, all from one sample in a study of CD8 T cell repertoires and HIV-1 epitope variants. TCRdb keeps only in-frame clones here, not all; method: immunoSEQ multiplex PCR. Of 4,000 to 5,500 clones in the sample, around three fifths were seen once. Their specific antigens are unknown. Sample: cultured CD8+ T cells derived from PBMCs. The receptor source for this set is a male donor with HIV. Both conserved end residues are part of each CDR3. D genes are given only for firm matches. Only part of the rows carry a size: once, few, many, or a class if the clone is expanded.

j_call | clone_size | d_call | v_call | cdr3_aa | cdr3_nt
TRBJ2-1 | . | . | TRBV7-9 | CASSLRIDEQFF | TGTGCCAGCAGCTTACGGATAGATGAGCAGTTCTTC
TRBJ2-7 | . | . | TRBV28 | CASSLGTPAYEQYF | TGTGCCAGCAGTTTGGGGACTCCCGCCTACGAGCAGTACTTC
TRBJ1-2 | medium-sized | . | TRBV28 | CASSLDPTDFNYGYTF | TGTGCCAGCAGTCTGGACCCGACAGATTTTAACTATGGCTACACCTTC
TRBJ2-7 | few | . | TRBV19 | CASSISISYEQYF | TGTGCCAGTAGTATAAGCATCTCCTACGAGCAGTACTTC
TRBJ2-5 | . | . | TRBV5-6 | CASSPGGYETQYF | TGTGCCAGCAGCCCAGGGGGGTACGAGACCCAGTACTTC
TRBJ2-1 | . | . | TRBV5-4 | CASSLPLRQDEQFF | TGTGCCAGCAGCTTACCCCTTAGACAGGATGAGCAGTTCTTC
TRBJ1-1 | few | . | TRBV28 | CASLEAGYTEAFF | TGTGCCAGCTTGGAAGCTGGCTACACTGAAGCTTTCTTT
TRBJ2-1 | . | . | TRBV13 | CASTLRLDNEQFF | TGTGCCAGCACCTTACGGTTGGACAATGAGCAGTTCTTC
TRBJ1-5 | . | . | TRBV2 | CASSYREGSNQPQHF | TGTGCCAGCAGTTACAGGGAGGGTAGCAATCAGCCCCAGCATTTT
TRBJ2-1 | . | TRBD2 | TRBV29-1 | CSVAAGELTYNEQFF | TGCAGCGTTGCAGCGGGAGAACTCACTTACAATGAGCAGTTCTTC
TRBJ1-5 | once | . | TRBV28 | CASSALGGVGNQPQHF | TGTGCCAGCAGTGCCCTAGGGGGGGTCGGAAATCAGCCCCAGCATTTT
TRBJ2-1 | . | TRBD1 | TRBV9 | CASSVGTGGHNEQFF | TGTGCCAGCAGCGTCGGGACAGGGGGTCACAATGAGCAGTTCTTC
TRBJ2-3 | . | . | TRBV11-2 | CASSLAGYTDTQYF | TGTGCCAGCAGCTTGGCGGGGTACACAGATACGCAGTATTTT
TRBJ1-1 | . | . | TRBV30 | CAWMGVNTEAFF | TGTGCCTGGATGGGAGTGAACACTGAAGCTTTCTTT
TRBJ2-1 | . | . | TRBV4-2 | CASSQVTGREGYNEQFF | TGTGCCAGCAGCCAAGTGACAGGGAGGGAGGGATACAATGAGCAGTTCTTC
TRBJ1-5 | . | . | TRBV4-3 | CASSQEVNQPQHF | TGCGCCAGCAGCCAAGAGGTGAATCAGCCCCAGCATTTT
TRBJ2-7 | . | . | TRBV10-2 | CASSELNGAYEQYF | TGCGCCAGCAGTGAGTTGAACGGAGCCTACGAGCAGTACTTC
TRBJ2-7 | . | . | TRBV28 | CASSPGGDSYEQYF | TGTGCCAGCAGCCCAGGGGGGGACTCCTACGAGCAGTACTTC
TRBJ2-1 | . | . | TRBV29-1 | CSVETGDLHEQFF | TGCAGCGTTGAGACGGGAGATCTTCATGAGCAGTTCTTC
TRBJ2-7 | . | . | TRBV7-9 | CASSLGTLAHEQYF | TGTGCCAGCAGCTTAGGGACCCTGGCTCACGAGCAGTACTTC
TRBJ1-5 | . | TRBD1 | TRBV6-5 | CASRATGIGGQPQHF | TGTGCCAGCAGAGCGACAGGGATTGGAGGTCAGCCCCAGCATTTT
TRBJ2-7 | . | . | TRBV7-6 | CASSLEADSYYEQYF | TGTGCCAGCAGCTTAGAGGCAGACTCCTACTACGAGCAGTACTTC
TRBJ2-7 | . | . | TRBV5-8 | CASSLPPRSYEQYF | TGTGCCAGCAGCTTGCCGCCCAGATCCTACGAGCAGTACTTC
TRBJ1-1 | few | TRBD1 | TRBV9 | CASSVTGQGQGTGTEAFF | TGTGCCAGCAGCGTAACCGGACAGGGTCAGGGTACGGGCACTGAAGCTTTCTTT
TRBJ2-7 | . | . | TRBV4-3 | CASSRILDYEQYF | TGCGCCAGCAGCCGTATACTCGACTACGAGCAGTACTTC
TRBJ2-1 | medium-sized | . | TRBV7-8 | CASSLDSSYNEQFF | TGTGCCAGCAGCTTAGATAGCTCCTACAATGAGCAGTTCTTC
TRBJ2-7 | . | . | TRBV27 | CASSLLPGDEQYF | TGTGCCAGCAGTTTATTACCCGGGGACGAGCAGTACTTC
TRBJ2-2 | . | . | TRBV30 | CAWSYGVGELFF | TGTGCCTGGTCATATGGCGTCGGGGAGCTGTTTTTT
TRBJ1-4 | . | . | TRBV30 | CAWKSRTEKLFF | TGTGCCTGGAAAAGCCGTACGGAAAAACTGTTTTTT
TRBJ2-5 | few | . | TRBV5-1 | CASSEGRSSWETQYF | TGCGCCAGCAGCGAGGGACGGAGTAGTTGGGAGACCCAGTACTTC
TRBJ2-2 | . | . | TRBV19 | CASSITLGARGELFF | TGTGCCAGTAGTATTACTTTGGGGGCGCGCGGGGAGCTGTTTTTT
TRBJ1-1 | . | . | TRBV11-2 | CASSLGNMNTEAFF | TGTGCCAGCAGCTTAGGGAATATGAACACTGAAGCTTTCTTT
TRBJ2-2 | few | TRBD1 | TRBV4-3 | CASSGTGVTGELFF | TGCGCCAGCTCCGGGACAGGGGTTACCGGGGAGCTGTTTTTT
TRBJ1-5 | . | . | TRBV15 | CATSSRPNSNQPQHF | TGTGCCACCAGCTCTCGCCCTAATAGCAATCAGCCCCAGCATTTT
TRBJ1-2 | . | . | TRBV30 | CAWSGRDAWTYGYTF | TGTGCCTGGAGTGGACGGGACGCTTGGACCTATGGCTACACCTTC
TRBJ2-7 | . | . | TRBV27 | CASSTPGREAYEQYF | TGTGCCAGCAGCACCCCGGGGAGAGAGGCCTACGAGCAGTACTTC
TRBJ1-3 | . | TRBD1 | TRBV6-5 | CASWEGASGNTIYF | TGTGCCAGTTGGGAGGGGGCAAGTGGAAACACCATATATTTT
TRBJ2-5 | once | . | TRBV7-9 | CASSLRGTQETQYF | TGTGCCAGCAGCTTACGGGGGACCCAAGAGACCCAGTACTTC
TRBJ1-1 | few | TRBD1 | TRBV5-4 | CASSQQGGTEAFF | TGTGCCAGCAGCCAGCAGGGGGGCACTGAAGCTTTCTTT
TRBJ1-1 | . | TRBD1 | TRBV5-8 | CASSSRDRGHTEAFF | TGTGCCAGCAGCTCCCGGGACAGGGGGCACACTGAAGCTTTCTTT
TRBJ2-7 | once | TRBD1 | TRBV5-4 | CASSAQPGQNYEQYF | TGTGCCAGCAGCGCGCAACCGGGACAGAACTACGAGCAGTACTTC
TRBJ2-7 | . | TRBD1 | TRBV9 | CASSVGETGHANEQYF | TGTGCCAGCAGCGTAGGTGAGACAGGGCACGCGAACGAGCAGTACTTC
TRBJ2-1 | . | . | TRBV6-5 | CASSYSMVISYNEQFF | TGTGCCAGCAGTTACTCGATGGTCATTTCCTACAATGAGCAGTTCTTC
TRBJ1-5 | . | TRBD1 | TRBV28 | CASSLAGGEPQHF | TGTGCCAGCAGTTTAGCAGGGGGGGAACCCCAGCATTTT
TRBJ2-7 | . | TRBD2 | TRBV6-5 | CASSEGLAGSYEQYF | TGTGCCAGCAGCGAGGGGTTAGCGGGTTCCTACGAGCAGTACTTC
TRBJ1-1 | . | . | TRBV6-5 | CASSPTQTEAFF | TGTGCCAGCAGCCCGACCCAAACTGAAGCTTTCTTT
TRBJ2-1 | . | TRBD2 | TRBV7-8 | CASSDAGGRTYNEQFF | TGTGCCAGCAGCGACGCGGGGGGCCGAACCTACAATGAGCAGTTCTTC
TRBJ2-7 | . | TRBD1 | TRBV28 | CASKDDRDRGDKQYF | TGTGCCAGCAAGGACGATCGGGACAGGGGGGACAAGCAGTACTTC
TRBJ2-7 | . | TRBD1 | TRBV5-8 | CASSLQGDYEQYF | TGTGCCAGCAGCTTACAGGGGGACTACGAGCAGTACTTC
TRBJ1-1 | . | . | TRBV28 | CASRIKPNTEAFF | TGTGCCAGCAGAATCAAACCGAACACTGAAGCTTTCTTT
TRBJ2-1 | . | TRBD2 | TRBV2 | CASSDVGLARDEQFF | TGTGCCAGCAGTGACGTTGGACTAGCGAGGGATGAGCAGTTCTTC
TRBJ2-7 | . | . | TRBV28 | CASSFGYSYEQYF | TGTGCCAGCAGTTTCGGCTACTCCTACGAGCAGTACTTC
TRBJ2-5 | . | . | TRBV5-4 | CATPAETQYF | TGTGCCACCCCAGCGGAGACCCAGTACTTC
TRBJ2-7 | . | . | TRBV9 | CASSVEGGSYEQYF | TGTGCCAGCAGCGTAGAGGGCGGATCCTACGAGCAGTACTTC